Given below is one T cell receptor beta chain in context. This record belongs to a study of cytomegalovirus exposure and HLA in healthy donors. A multiplex PCR was run with 60 Vbeta primers and 13 Jbeta primers. Only in-frame clones appear in the TCRdb table, and some are missing; sequencing was by immunoSEQ multiplex PCR. The top ten hold 20% of the sample, which has 120,000 or so clones, approximately 87% seen once. The germline CDR1 and CDR2 sequences are SQVTM and ANQGSEA. Trimming took 5 bases from V and 5 from J, leaving 9 bases between them. CDR3 size: 12 residues. The origin of this receptor is a man in his late teens or twenties in good health and CMV-seropositive. The source material was PBMCs. The chain employs TRBV29-1 and TRBJ2-2; D possibly corresponds to TRBD2 (6 bases). The chain's CDR3 is CSVLEGTGELFF. In DNA form, the CDR3 reads TGCAGCGTTCTGGAGGGGACCGGGGAGCTGTTTTTT.